This T cell receptor (beta chain) stems from a study of regulatory T cells in long-lasting Graves disease. The CDR3 is 13 amino acids. V lost 6 bases to trimming and J lost 11 bases, with 19 bases between them. CDR1 is MNHNS and CDR2 is SASEGT in the germline V gene. According to the study, TCR beta libraries were built with iRepertoire HTBI primers and CDR3-region Arm-PCR. Each CDR3 protein gets one entry after TCRdb re-called the multiplex PCR reads with MiXCR. The sample holds about 540,000 distinct CDR3 sequences, 13% seen once. Time point defined: newly diagnosed GD, antithyroid drugs for less than 3 months. PBMC RNA was the source of the TCR library. This clonotype came up many times. Another study also made use of these data, one on T cells in Graves' hyperthyroidism and ophthalmopathy.

The chain has TRBV6-1 and TRBJ1-1; D might be TRBD1 (5 bases). The specimen comprised peripheral blood mononuclear cells (PBMCs), sampled at new diagnosis, from a patient treated with antithyroid drugs. The TCR was taken from a man aged 25-45 years with Graves disease. As DNA, the CDR3 is TGTGCCAGCAGGACCGGCGAAGGACATGGCGCTTTCTTT. The encoded protein is CASRTGEGHGAFF.